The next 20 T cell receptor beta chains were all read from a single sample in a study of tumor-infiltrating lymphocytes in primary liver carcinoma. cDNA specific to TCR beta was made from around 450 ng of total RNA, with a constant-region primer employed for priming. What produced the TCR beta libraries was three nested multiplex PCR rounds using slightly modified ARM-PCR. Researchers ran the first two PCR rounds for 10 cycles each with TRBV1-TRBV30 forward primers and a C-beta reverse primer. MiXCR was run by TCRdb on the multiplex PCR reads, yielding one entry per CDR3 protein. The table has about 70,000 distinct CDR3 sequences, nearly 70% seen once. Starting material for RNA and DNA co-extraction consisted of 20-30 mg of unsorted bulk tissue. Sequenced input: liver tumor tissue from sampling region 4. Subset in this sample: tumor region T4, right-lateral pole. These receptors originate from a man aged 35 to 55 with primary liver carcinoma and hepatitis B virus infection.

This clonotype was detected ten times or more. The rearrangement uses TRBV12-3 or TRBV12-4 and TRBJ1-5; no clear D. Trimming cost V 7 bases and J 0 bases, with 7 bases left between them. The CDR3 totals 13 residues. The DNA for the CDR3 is TGTGCCAGCACCACAATTAGCAATCAGCCCCAGCATTTT. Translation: CASTTISNQPQHF.

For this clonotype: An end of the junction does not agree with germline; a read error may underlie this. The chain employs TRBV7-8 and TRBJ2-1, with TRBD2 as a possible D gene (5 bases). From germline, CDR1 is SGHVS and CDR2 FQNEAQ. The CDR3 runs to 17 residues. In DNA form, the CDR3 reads TGTACCAGCAGCCCCTGGAGGTCGAAAGGGAAGAACAATGAGCAGTTCTTC. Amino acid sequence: CTSSPWRSKGKNNEQFF.

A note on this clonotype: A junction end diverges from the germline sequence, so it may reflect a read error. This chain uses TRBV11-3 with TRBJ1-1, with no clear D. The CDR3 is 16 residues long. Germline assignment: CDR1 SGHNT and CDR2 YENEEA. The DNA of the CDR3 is TGCGCCAGCAGCTTAGGGCCCCCCGGGAGCGGCGCTGAAGCCTCCTTT. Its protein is CASSLGPPGSGAEASF.

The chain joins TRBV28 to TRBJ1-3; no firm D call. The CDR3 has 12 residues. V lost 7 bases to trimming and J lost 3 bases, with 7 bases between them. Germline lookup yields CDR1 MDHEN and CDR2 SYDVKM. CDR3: CASTRYGNTIYF. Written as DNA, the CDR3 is TGTGCCAGCACAAGATATGGAAACACCATATATTTT.

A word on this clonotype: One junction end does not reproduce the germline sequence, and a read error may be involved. DNA for the CDR3: TGTGCAAGCAGTTATGCACTAGCGGGTGATGAGCAGGACTTC. It yields the protein CASSYALAGDEQDF. The rearrangement links TRBV6-6 to TRBJ2-7, with 9 nucleotides matching TRBD2. The CDR3 sequence is 14 residues long. CDR1 is MNHNY, CDR2 SVGAGI, per germline (reference sequence).

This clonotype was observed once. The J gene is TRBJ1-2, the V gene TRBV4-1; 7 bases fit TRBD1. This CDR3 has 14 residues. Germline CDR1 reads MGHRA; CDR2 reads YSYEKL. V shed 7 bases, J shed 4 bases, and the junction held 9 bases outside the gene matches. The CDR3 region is CASNTTGEGYGYTF. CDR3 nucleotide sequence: TGCGCCAGCAATACCACAGGGGAGGGCTATGGCTACACCTTC.

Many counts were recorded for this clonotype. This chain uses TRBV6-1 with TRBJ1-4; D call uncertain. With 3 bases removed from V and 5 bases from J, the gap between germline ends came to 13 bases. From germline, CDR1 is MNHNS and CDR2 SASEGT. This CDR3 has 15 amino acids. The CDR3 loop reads CASSERKGPNEKLFF. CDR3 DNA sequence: TGTGCCAGCAGTGAGCGGAAAGGACCGAATGAAAAACTGTTTTTT.

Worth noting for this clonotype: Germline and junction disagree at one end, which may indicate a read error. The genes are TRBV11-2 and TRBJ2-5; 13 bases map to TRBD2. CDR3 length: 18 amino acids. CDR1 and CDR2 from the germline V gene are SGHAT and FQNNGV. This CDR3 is CGSSLGPPGLAGDETQYF. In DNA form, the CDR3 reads TGTGGCAGCAGCTTAGGACCGCCTGGACTAGCGGGAGATGAGACCCAGTACTTC.

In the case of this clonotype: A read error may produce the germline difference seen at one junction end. The CDR3: CASSPQRGRPYEQHF. CDR3 DNA: TGTGCCAGCAGCCCACAAAGGGGGCGACCTTACGAGCAGCACTTC. The chain recombines TRBV28 with TRBJ2-7; TRBD1 matches 7 bases. Germline V gene data show CDR1 as MDHEN and CDR2 as SYDVKM. The CDR3 covers 15 residues.

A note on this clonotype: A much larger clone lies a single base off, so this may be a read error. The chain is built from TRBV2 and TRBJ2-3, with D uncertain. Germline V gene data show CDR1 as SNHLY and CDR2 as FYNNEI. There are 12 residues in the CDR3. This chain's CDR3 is CACSAGPNTQYF. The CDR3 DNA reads TGTGCCTGCAGCGCCGGGCCCAATACGCAGTATTTT.

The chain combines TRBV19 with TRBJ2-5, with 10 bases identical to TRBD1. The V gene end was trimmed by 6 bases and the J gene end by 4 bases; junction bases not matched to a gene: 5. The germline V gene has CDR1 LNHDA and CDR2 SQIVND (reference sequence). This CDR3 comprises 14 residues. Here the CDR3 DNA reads TGTGCCAGTAGCGGGACAGGGGCAGGAGAGACCCAGTACTTC. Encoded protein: CASSGTGAGETQYF.

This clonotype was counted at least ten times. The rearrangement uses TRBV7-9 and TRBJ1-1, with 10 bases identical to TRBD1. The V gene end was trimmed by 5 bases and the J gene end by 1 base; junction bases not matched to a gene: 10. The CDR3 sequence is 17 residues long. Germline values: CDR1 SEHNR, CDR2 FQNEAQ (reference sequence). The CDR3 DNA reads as TGTGCCAGCAGCCAACCCCCGGGACAGGGGTGGAACACTGAAGCTTTCTTT. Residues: CASSQPPGQGWNTEAFF.

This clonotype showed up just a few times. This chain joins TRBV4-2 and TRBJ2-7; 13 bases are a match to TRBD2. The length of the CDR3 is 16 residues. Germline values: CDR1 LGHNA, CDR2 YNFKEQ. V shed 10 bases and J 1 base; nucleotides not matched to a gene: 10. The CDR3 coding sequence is TGTGCCACTGGACTAGCGGGAGTTTATAAGTCCTACGAGCAGTACTTC. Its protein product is CATGLAGVYKSYEQYF.

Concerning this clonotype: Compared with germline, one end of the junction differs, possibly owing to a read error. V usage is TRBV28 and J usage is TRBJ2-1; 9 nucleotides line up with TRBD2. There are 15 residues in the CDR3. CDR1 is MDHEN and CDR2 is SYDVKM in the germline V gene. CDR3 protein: CASSLPGLAGNGQFF. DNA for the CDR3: TGTGCCAGCAGTTTACCCGGGCTAGCGGGGAATGGGCAGTTCTTC.

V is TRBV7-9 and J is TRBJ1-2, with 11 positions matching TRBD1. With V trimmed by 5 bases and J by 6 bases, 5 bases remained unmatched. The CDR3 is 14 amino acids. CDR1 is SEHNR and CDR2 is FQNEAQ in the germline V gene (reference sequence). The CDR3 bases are TGTGCCAGCAGCCATTGGGGACAGGGGGATGGCTACACCTTC. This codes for CASSHWGQGDGYTF.

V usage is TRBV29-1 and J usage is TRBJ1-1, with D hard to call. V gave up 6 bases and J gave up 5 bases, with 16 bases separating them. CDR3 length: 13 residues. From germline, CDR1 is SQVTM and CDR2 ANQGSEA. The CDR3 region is CSVQKQSGTEAFF. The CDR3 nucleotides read TGCAGCGTCCAAAAACAGTCCGGGACTGAAGCTTTCTTT.

CDR3: CASSLAKGNQPQHF. Here the CDR3 DNA reads TGTGCCAGCAGTTTAGCTAAGGGCAATCAGCCCCAGCATTTT. The J gene is TRBJ1-5, the V gene TRBV12-3 or TRBV12-4; D is unresolved. V lost 0 bases to trimming and J lost 2 bases, with 5 bases between them. This CDR3 spans 14 amino acids.

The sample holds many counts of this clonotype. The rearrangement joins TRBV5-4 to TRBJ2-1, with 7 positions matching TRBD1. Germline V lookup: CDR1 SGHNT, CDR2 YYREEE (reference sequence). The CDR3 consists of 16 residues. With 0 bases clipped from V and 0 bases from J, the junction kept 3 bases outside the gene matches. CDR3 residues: CASSLVSGGSYNEQFF. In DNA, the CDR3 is TGTGCCAGCAGCTTGGTGTCAGGGGGCTCCTACAATGAGCAGTTCTTC.

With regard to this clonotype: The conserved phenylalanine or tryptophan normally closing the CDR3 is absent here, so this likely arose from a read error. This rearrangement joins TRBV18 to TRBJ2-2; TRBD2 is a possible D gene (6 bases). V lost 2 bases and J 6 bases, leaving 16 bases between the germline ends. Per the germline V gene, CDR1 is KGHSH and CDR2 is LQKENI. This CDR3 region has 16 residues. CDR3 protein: CASSPDSRGGAGELFV. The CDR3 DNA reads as TGTGCCAGCTCACCAGATTCTAGAGGAGGGGCCGGGGAGCTGTTTGTT.

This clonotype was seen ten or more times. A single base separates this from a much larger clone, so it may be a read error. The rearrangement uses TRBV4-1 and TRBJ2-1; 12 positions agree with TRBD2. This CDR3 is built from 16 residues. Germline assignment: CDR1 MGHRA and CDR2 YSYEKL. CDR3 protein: CASSQVGTSGYNEQSF. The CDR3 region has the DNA TGCGCCAGCAGCCAAGTCGGGACTAGCGGGTACAATGAGCAGTCCTTC.